This paragraph covers one TCR beta chain sequence. Trimming cost V 0 bases and J 4 bases, with 10 bases left between them. Germline CDR1 reads SGHTA; CDR2 reads FQGTGA. This CDR3 spans 15 amino acids. The sample belongs to a study of blood T cell repertoires in COVID-19. Generated by immunoSEQ multiplex PCR, the TCRdb table keeps only in-frame clones and is missing some. The table lists around 250,000 clones, approximately 84% of them singletons, with 3.4% in the top ten. This TCR was sampled from a man aged 50-60 years who had recovered from COVID-19. The rearrangement links TRBV7-3 to TRBJ2-1, with D maybe TRBD2 (6 bases). Sequencing was done on a sample of PBMCs or T cells enriched from blood (not recorded which). CDR3 DNA sequence: TGTGCCAGCAGCTTAACTGCGGCGGGGTACAATGAGCAGTTCTTC. This sequence encodes CASSLTAAGYNEQFF. Looking up the rest from reference TRBV7-3 and TRBJ2-1 gives the full variable domain: GAGVSQTPSNKVTEKGKYVELRCDPISGHTALYWYRQSLGQGPEFLIYFQGTGAADDSGLPNDRFFAVRPEGSVSTLKIQRTERGDSAVYLCASSLTAAGYNEQFFGPGTRLTVL.